This T cell receptor beta chain came from a study of blood T cells in healthy people across ages. Study results and limitations: PBMCs left unsorted prevented a conclusive naive versus antigen-experienced comparison. Roughly linear age-related decline in beta diversity appeared, significant by age around 38. Diversity was higher, and naive CD4+ cells more numerous, in long-lived donors than in aged donors.

A note on this clonotype: Its antigen is as yet unknown.

Alongside a J-beta primer mix, a sample-barcoded 5' primer served in a second PCR lasting about 6 to 12 cycles. CDR3-containing paired-end reads numbered at least 2.5 million in each sample. TCRdb recomputed calls from the 5' RACE reads with MiXCR, one row per CDR3 protein. The table lists 1.6 million or so distinct CDR3 sequences, roughly 30% of them singletons. Trimming stripped 5 bases from V and 0 bases from J, with 14 bases between. CDR3 length: 16 amino acids. Germline values: CDR1 LGHDT, CDR2 YNNKEL (reference sequence). The sequenced material came from blood. This receptor was taken from a woman younger than 45 in good health. This chain connects TRBV3-1 to TRBJ2-1, with D possibly matching TRBD1 (6 bases). CDR3 loop: CASSGQTGYSYNEQFF. The CDR3 DNA follows: TGTGCCAGCAGCGGACAGACTGGGTACTCCTACAATGAGCAGTTCTTC.